This TCR beta chain was captured by sequencing in a study of CD8+ T cells in alopecia areata. Regarding this clone: Its antigen remains unidentified.

Per the germline V gene, CDR1 is SGHTA and CDR2 is FQGNSA. The CDR3 is made up of 15 amino acids. Trimming removed 2 bases from V and 5 bases from J; junction bases left unmatched: 5. Documented treatment: oral pan-JAK inhibitor, 5-10 mg twice daily. General study findings and limits: Tofacitinib produced a significant decrease in scalp clonality and in expanded CD8+ clones among the top 100. Greater clonality was observed in lesional scalp samples, especially alopecia totalis/universalis, versus normal scalp.

cDNA reverse transcribed from extracted RNA served as the sequencing template. TCRdb keeps only in-frame clones here, not all; method: immunoSEQ multiplex PCR. The table lists fewer than 250,000 clones, more than 30% of them singletons. This sequence originates from a human donor with alopecia areata. This sequence joins TRBV7-2 and TRBJ1-1; 10 bases are shared with TRBD1. This specimen was CD4+ T cells sorted from blood, taken at approximately week 30, from a patient treated with tofacitinib. CDR3 DNA: TGTGCCAGCAGCTTATTACGGGGACAGGGGACTGAAGCTTTCTTT. As protein: CASSLLRGQGTEAFF.